This T cell receptor (beta chain) came from a study of blood T cells in healthy people across ages. The CDR3 consists of 11 residues. Deletions cut 8 bases from V and 8 bases from J, with 10 bases between. Regarding the study as a whole: Both naive CD4+ cell counts and diversity were greater in long-lived donors than in aged donors.

Through a sample-barcoded 5' primer and a J-beta primer mix, a second PCR was run for roughly 7 to 12 cycles. TCRdb analysed the 5' RACE reads with MiXCR anew, one entry per CDR3 protein. The data show approximately 900,000 distinct CDR3 sequences, about 29% seen once. In the case of this clonotype: Its antigen remains unidentified.

The data were also submitted as part of a second study, on T cells of mothers and their children.

Sample: blood. The V and J genes are TRBV12-3 or TRBV12-4 and TRBJ2-1; D is possibly TRBD2 (6 bases). The TCR was taken from a woman aged 40-49 years in good health. Here the CDR3 DNA reads TGTGCCAGCCAGGAGGGCTATGAGCAGTTCTTC. Encoded protein: CASQEGYEQFF.